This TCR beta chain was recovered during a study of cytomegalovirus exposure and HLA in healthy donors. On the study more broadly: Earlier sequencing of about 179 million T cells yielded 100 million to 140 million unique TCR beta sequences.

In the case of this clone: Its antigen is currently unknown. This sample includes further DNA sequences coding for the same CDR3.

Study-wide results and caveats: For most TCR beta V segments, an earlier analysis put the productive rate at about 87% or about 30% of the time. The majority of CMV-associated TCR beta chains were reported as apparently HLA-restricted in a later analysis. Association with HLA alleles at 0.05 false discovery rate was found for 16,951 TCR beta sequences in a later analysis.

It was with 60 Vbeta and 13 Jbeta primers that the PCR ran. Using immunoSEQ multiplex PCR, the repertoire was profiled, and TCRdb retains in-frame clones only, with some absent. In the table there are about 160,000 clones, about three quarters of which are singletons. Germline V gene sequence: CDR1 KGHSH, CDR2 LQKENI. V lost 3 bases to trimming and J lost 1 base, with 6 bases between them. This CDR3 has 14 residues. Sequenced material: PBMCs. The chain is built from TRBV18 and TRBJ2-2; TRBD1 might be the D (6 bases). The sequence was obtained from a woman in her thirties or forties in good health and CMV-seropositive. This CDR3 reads CASSPDRNTGELFF. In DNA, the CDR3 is TGTGCCAGCTCACCGGACAGGAACACCGGGGAGCTGTTTTTT. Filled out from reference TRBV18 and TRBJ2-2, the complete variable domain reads NAGVMQNPRHLVRRRGQEARLRCSPMKGHSHVYWYRQLPEEGLKFMVYLQKENIIDESGMPKERFSAEFPKEGPSILRIQQVVRGDSAAYFCASSPDRNTGELFFGEGSRLTVL.